The source of this T cell receptor (beta chain) is a study of shared clonotypes between healthy human individuals. The protocol was immunoSEQ multiplex PCR, while the TCRdb copy is restricted to in-frame clones and leaves out a portion. The data show around 2.3 million clones, 95% seen once. CDR1 and CDR2 from the germline V gene are SGHVS and FQNEAQ. V was pared by 5 bases and J by 6 bases, with 17 bases between. CDR3 length: 14 residues. Sequenced sample: naive CD4+ T cells sorted from blood. Subset: CD45RA+ positively selected. The receptor was derived from a man aged 18-30 years in good health. V is TRBV7-8 and J is TRBJ2-7, with D hard to call. CDR3 coding DNA: TGTGCCAGCAGCCCCACCGAGCAGAGCACCGAGCAGTACTTC. This codes for CASSPTEQSTEQYF. Combining the CDR3 with reference TRBV7-8 and TRBJ2-7 gives the whole variable domain GAGVSQSPRYKVAKRGQDVALRCDPISGHVSLFWYQQALGQGPEFLTYFQNEAQLDKSGLPSDRFFAERPEGSVSTLKIQRTQQEDSAVYLCASSPTEQSTEQYFGPGTRLTVT.